In its sample, the clone carrying this T cell receptor (beta chain) was seen many times. Its antigen is currently unknown. The sample is drawn from a study of regulatory T cells in long-lasting Graves disease. The time point is: persistent/refractory GD, antithyroid drugs over 5 years with positive TRAb. PBMCs were the source of the RNA used for TCR sequencing. Graves' disease diagnosis relied on American Thyroid Association guidelines. The TCR beta library used iRepertoire HTBI primers with Arm-PCR amplification of CDR3. Using its own MiXCR run on the multiplex PCR reads, TCRdb lists one record per CDR3 protein. Counted here are about 470,000 distinct CDR3 sequences, about a fifth occurring once; the ten biggest clones make up less than 9%. General study results and limits: Clonotypes that were public and shared totalled 2,500 to 3,000 in persistent patients versus 750 to 1,000 in new patients. Thyroid tissue was not studied; only peripheral blood was. Among samples with persistent disease, TRBV28, TRBJ1-2 and TRBJ2-5 were favored.

V shed 7 bases and J shed 1 base, with 10 bases lying between them. This CDR3 is 13 amino acids long. The source is a female donor with Graves disease. V and J are TRBV12-3 or TRBV12-4 and TRBJ2-5; the D is unclear. Sequencing was performed on peripheral blood mononuclear cells (PBMCs), taken when the disease was refractory, from a patient treated with antithyroid drugs. The CDR3 sequence is CASKLGLQETQYF. For the CDR3, the DNA is TGTGCCAGCAAACTCGGCCTCCAAGAGACCCAGTACTTC.